This TCR beta chain was profiled in a study of PD-L1 blockade in urothelial cancer. The method was immunoSEQ multiplex PCR; TCRdb's version includes in-frame clones alone and lacks a portion of them. The table shows 100,000 or so clones, with approximately 90% occurring only once. CDR1 and CDR2 (germline): MNHEY, SMNVEV (reference sequence). This CDR3 region has 13 residues. Trimming cost V 5 bases and J 2 bases, with 10 bases left between them. This TCR came from a woman of 80 years or more with urothelial cancer. Here the sequenced sample was PBMCs, taken around atezolizumab (anti-PD-L1) treatment. This chain connects TRBV27 to TRBJ2-7; possibly TRBD1 for D (5 bases). CDR3 coding DNA: TGTGCCAGCAGTCAGAAAGGGGCCTACGAGCAGTACTTC. Its protein is CASSQKGAYEQYF.